The present T cell receptor (beta chain) was sequenced within a study of blood T cell repertoires in COVID-19. Libraries were prepared by immunoSEQ multiplex PCR; TCRdb keeps only in-frame clonotypes and omits some of them. The profile covers 270,000 or so clones, with roughly 90% appearing a single time and roughly 10% taken by the ten largest. Sequencing was carried out using peripheral blood. The receptor's source is a woman under 40 with COVID-19, enrolled during active disease.

This chain's CDR3 is CASSPGGTGELFF. In DNA form, the CDR3 reads TGTGCCAGCAGCCCCGGGGGGACCGGGGAGCTGTTTTTT. The chain has TRBV6-9 and TRBJ2-2; 7 bases are a match to TRBD2. This CDR3 contains 13 residues. With V trimmed by 6 bases and J by 5 bases, 3 bases remained unmatched. Germline-derived CDR1 and CDR2 are MNHGY and SVAAGI.